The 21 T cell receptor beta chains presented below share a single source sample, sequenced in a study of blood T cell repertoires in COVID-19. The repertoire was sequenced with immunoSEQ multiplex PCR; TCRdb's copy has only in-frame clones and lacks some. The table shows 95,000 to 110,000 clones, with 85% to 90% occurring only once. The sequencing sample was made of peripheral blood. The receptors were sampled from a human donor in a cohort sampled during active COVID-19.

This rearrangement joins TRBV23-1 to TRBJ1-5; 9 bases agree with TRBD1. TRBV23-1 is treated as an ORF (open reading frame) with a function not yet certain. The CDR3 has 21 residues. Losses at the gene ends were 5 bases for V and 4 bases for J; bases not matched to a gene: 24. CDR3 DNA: TGCGCCAGCAGTACCCGGGACAGGGTCCAGGGCTTGACCCTTAGTAATCAGCCCCAGCATTTT. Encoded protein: CASSTRDRVQGLTLSNQPQHF.

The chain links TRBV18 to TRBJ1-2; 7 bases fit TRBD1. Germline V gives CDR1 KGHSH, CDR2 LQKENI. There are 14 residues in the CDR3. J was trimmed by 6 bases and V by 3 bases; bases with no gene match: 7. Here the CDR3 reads CASSPRTGADGYTF. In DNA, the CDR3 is TGTGCCAGCTCACCGAGAACAGGGGCTGATGGCTACACCTTC.

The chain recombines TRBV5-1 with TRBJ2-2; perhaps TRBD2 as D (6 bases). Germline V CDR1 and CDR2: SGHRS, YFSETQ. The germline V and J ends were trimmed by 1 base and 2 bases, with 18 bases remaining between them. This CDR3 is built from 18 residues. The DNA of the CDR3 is TGCGCCAGCAGCTTGAATCCTCGAGGGCGGGATAACACCGGGGAGCTGTTTTTT. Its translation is CASSLNPRGRDNTGELFF.

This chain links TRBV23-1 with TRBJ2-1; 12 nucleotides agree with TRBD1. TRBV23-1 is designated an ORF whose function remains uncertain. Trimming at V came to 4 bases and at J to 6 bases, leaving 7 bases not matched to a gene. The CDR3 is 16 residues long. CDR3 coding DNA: TGCGCCAGCAGTCCGACCCGGGACAGGGGGCCCAATGAGCAGTTCTTC. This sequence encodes CASSPTRDRGPNEQFF.

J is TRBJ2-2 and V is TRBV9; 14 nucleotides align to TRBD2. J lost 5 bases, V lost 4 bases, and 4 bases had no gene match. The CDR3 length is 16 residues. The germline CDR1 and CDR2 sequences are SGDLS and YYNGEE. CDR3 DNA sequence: TGTGCCAGCAGCTTGAGACTAGCGGGAGGGACCGGGGAGCTGTTTTTT. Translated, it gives CASSLRLAGGTGELFF.

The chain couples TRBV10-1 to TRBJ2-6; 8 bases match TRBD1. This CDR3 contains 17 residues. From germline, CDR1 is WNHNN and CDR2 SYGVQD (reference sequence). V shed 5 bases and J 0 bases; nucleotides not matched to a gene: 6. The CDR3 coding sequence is TGCGCCAGCAGTCCGGGGACAGGACGCTCTGGGGCCAACGTCCTGACTTTC. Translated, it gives CASSPGTGRSGANVLTF.

CDR3 nucleotides: TGTGCCAGCAGCTTTTCGAGCGGGTTTAGCACAGATACGCAGTATTTT. Its translation is CASSFSSGFSTDTQYF. The chain recombines TRBV11-2 with TRBJ2-3, with D possibly TRBD2 on 6 matching bases. Germline V lookup: CDR1 SGHAT, CDR2 FQNNGV. The CDR3 covers 16 residues. The V gene lost 3 bases and the J gene lost 0 bases, with 13 bases spanning the gap.

In DNA, the CDR3 is TGTGCCAGCAGTTACGTGTCAGGGCGTGGGGCCACAGATACGCAGTATTTT. This sequence encodes CASSYVSGRGATDTQYF. The genes are TRBV6-2 or TRBV6-3 and TRBJ2-3, with TRBD1 as a possible D gene (5 bases). The V end lost 2 bases, the J end lost 2 bases, and 17 bases lay between the germline ends. The V gene's germline CDR1 is MNHEY and CDR2 SVGEGT. The CDR3 extends over 17 amino acids.

CDR3 in amino acids: CASSLRTGQGAGEQYF. The CDR3, as DNA: TGCGCCAGCAGCTTGAGGACAGGCCAGGGGGCTGGTGAGCAGTACTTC. The chain employs TRBV5-1 and TRBJ2-7; 8 nucleotides align to TRBD1. The CDR3 is 16 amino acids. The junction had 13 bases not matched to a gene; V was cut back by 1 base and J by 7 bases. CDR1 and CDR2 (germline): SGHRS, YFSETQ.

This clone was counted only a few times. In DNA, the CDR3 is TGTGCCAGCAGCCAAGATATGAGGGGGTCCGGAAACACCATATATTTT. Its translation is CASSQDMRGSGNTIYF. The chain employs TRBV4-2 and TRBJ1-3, with D perhaps TRBD1 (6 bases). The CDR3 consists of 16 residues. Trimming removed 0 bases from V and 4 bases from J, with 13 bases in between. Germline V CDR1 and CDR2: LGHNA, YNFKEQ.

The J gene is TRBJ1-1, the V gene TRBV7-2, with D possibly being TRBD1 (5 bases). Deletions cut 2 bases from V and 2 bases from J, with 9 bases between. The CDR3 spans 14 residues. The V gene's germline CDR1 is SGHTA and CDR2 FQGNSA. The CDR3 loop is CASSLSGINTEAFF. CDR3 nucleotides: TGTGCCAGCAGCTTATCAGGGATTAACACTGAAGCTTTCTTT.

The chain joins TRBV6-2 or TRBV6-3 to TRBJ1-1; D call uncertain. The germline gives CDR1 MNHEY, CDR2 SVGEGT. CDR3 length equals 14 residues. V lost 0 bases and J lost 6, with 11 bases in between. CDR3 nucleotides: TGTGCCAGCAGTTACTCGGAGACGGTATCTGAAGCTTTCTTT. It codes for CASSYSETVSEAFF.

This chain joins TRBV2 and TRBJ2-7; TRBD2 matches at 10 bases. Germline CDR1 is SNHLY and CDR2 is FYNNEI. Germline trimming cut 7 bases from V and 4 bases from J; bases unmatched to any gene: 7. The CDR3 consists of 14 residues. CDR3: CASTALAGAYEQYF. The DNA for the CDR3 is TGTGCCAGCACGGCGCTAGCGGGGGCTTACGAGCAGTACTTC. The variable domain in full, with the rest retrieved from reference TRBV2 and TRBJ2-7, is EPEVTQTPSHQVTQMGQEVILRCVPISNHLYFYWYRQILGQKVEFLVSFYNNEISEKSEIFDDQFSVERPDGSNFTLKIRSTKLEDSAMYFCASTALAGAYEQYFGPGTRLTVT.

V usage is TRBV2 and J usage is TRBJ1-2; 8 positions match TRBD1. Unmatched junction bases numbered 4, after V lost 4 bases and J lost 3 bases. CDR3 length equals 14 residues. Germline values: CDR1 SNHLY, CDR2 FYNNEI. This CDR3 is CASSANRGDYGYTF. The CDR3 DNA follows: TGTGCCAGCAGTGCGAACAGGGGGGACTATGGCTACACCTTC.

In DNA form, the CDR3 reads TGTGCCAGCAGTCGGGACAGGGGGAGTGGAAACACCATATATTTT. Amino acids: CASSRDRGSGNTIYF. This chain joins TRBV6-5 and TRBJ1-3; 11 bases fit TRBD1. The trim removed 5 bases at V and 3 bases at J, leaving 3 bases unmatched. CDR3 size: 15 residues. CDR1 is MNHEY, CDR2 SVGAGI, per germline.

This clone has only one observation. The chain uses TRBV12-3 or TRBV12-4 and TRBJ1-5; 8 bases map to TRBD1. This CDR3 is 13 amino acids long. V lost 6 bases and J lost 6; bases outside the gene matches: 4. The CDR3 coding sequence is TGTGCCAGCAGGCAGGGGGCCGGTCAGCCCCAGCATTTT. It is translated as CASRQGAGQPQHF.

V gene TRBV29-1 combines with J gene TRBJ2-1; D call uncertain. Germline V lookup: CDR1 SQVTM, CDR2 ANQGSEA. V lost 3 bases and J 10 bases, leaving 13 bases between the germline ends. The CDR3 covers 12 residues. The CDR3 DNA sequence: TGCAGCGTTGACTGGTTTGTACAGGAGCAGTTCTTC. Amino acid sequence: CSVDWFVQEQFF.

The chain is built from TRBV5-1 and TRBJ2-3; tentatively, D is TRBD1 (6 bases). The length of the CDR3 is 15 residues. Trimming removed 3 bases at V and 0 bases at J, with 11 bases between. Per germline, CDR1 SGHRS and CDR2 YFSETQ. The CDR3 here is CASSSGQTSTDTQYF. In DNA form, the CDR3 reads TGCGCCAGCAGCTCCGGACAGACAAGCACAGATACGCAGTATTTT.

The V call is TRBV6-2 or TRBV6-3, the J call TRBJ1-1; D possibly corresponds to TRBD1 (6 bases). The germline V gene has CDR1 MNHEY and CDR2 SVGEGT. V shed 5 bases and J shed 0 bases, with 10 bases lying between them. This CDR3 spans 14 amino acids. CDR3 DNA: TGTGCCAGCAGTCGACAGGCTTTGAACACTGAAGCTTTCTTT. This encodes CASSRQALNTEAFF.

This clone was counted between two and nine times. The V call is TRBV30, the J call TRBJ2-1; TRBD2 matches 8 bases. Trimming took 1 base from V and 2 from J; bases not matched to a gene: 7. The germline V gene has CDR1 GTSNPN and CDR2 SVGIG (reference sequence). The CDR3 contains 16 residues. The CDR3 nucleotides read TGTGCCTGGAGTGAAGGGGCGGGAGGCCCCTACAATGAGCAGTTCTTC. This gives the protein CAWSEGAGGPYNEQFF.

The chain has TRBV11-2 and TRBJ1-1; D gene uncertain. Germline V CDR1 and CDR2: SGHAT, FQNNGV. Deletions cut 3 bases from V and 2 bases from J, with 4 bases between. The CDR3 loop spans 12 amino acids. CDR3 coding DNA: TGTGCCAGCAGCTTCTTCAACACTGAAGCTTTCTTT. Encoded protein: CASSFFNTEAFF.